This T cell receptor beta chain was sequenced in a study of CD8 T cells in Susac syndrome. TCR beta sequencing was performed on blood CD8+ and CD4+ T cells. Random hexamers were used to reverse transcribe an amount of roughly 0.45 to 1 ug RNA. A multiplex approach, immunoSEQ multiplex PCR, amplified TCR beta CDR3 across 54 Vbeta and 13 Jbeta. TCRdb reprocessed the immunoSEQ multiplex PCR reads with MiXCR, giving one entry per CDR3 protein. The table has roughly 140,000 distinct CDR3 sequences, just under 95% seen once; the top ten hold 0.21%. The V and J ends lost 0 bases and 1 base respectively, with 12 bases between them. The CDR3 has 16 residues. Germline values: CDR1 SNHLY, CDR2 FYNNEI.

The source of this sequence is a human donor with multiple sclerosis. The chain joins TRBV2 to TRBJ1-1, with D tentatively TRBD1 (6 bases). Specimen: CD8+ T cells from PBMCs. The CDR3 nucleotides read TGTGCCAGCAGTGAAGCGCAGGGCAGGGGGAACACTGAAGCTTTCTTT. Amino acids: CASSEAQGRGNTEAFF. Full variable domain (outside the CDR3, taken from reference TRBV2 and TRBJ1-1): EPEVTQTPSHQVTQMGQEVILRCVPISNHLYFYWYRQILGQKVEFLVSFYNNEISEKSEIFDDQFSVERPDGSNFTLKIRSTKLEDSAMYFCASSEAQGRGNTEAFFGQGTRLTVV.